Following are 8 T cell receptor beta chains from one sample sequenced in a study of blood T cell repertoires in COVID-19. Using immunoSEQ multiplex PCR, the repertoire was profiled, and TCRdb retains in-frame clones only, with some absent. Here the sample spans about 130,000 clones, approximately 83% being singletons. What was sequenced was peripheral blood. These receptors all come from a woman of 80 years or more with acute or convalescent COVID-19.

The chain has TRBV6-6 and TRBJ1-6; D gene unclear. The V end was cut by 4 bases, the J end by 8 bases, with 9 bases between. Germline lookup yields CDR1 MNHNY and CDR2 SVGAGI (reference sequence). This CDR3 has 13 amino acids. CDR3 loop: CASSSNGDSPLHF. DNA for the CDR3: TGTGCCAGCAGTTCCAATGGAGATTCACCCCTCCACTTT.

The chain has TRBV7-2 and TRBJ2-7; the D gene is possibly TRBD1 (5 bases). CDR1 SGHTA and CDR2 FQGNSA come from the germline V gene. The CDR3 is made up of 12 amino acids. Deletions cut 5 bases from V and 3 bases from J, with 8 bases between. The CDR3 loop reads CASSRGYYEQYF. DNA of the CDR3: TGTGCCAGCAGCAGGGGCTACTACGAGCAGTACTTC.

The chain has TRBV5-1 and TRBJ2-7, with D hard to call. CDR3 length: 15 amino acids. Deletions cut 4 bases from V and 4 bases from J, with 18 bases between. CDR1 and CDR2 (germline): SGHRS, YFSETQ. Here the CDR3 reads CASSLLGGDGYEQYF. The DNA of the CDR3 is TGCGCCAGCAGCCTCCTAGGTGGTGACGGATACGAGCAGTACTTC.

This rearrangement joins TRBV2 to TRBJ1-1, with TRBD1 matching 7 bases. Germline V lookup: CDR1 SNHLY, CDR2 FYNNEI. J lost 4 bases, V lost 2 bases, and 7 bases had no gene match. CDR3 length: 15 amino acids. The CDR3 protein is CASSEYSGGSTEAFF. The CDR3 coding sequence is TGTGCCAGCAGTGAATACTCAGGGGGGAGCACTGAAGCTTTCTTT.

The rearrangement links TRBV18 to TRBJ2-5, with TRBD1 matching over 7 bases. From germline, CDR1 is KGHSH and CDR2 LQKENI. The length of the CDR3 is 18 residues. The junction had 14 bases not matched to a gene; V was cut back by 3 bases and J by 1 base. CDR3 region: CASSPQLQGRGLQETQYF. CDR3 DNA sequence: TGTGCCAGCTCACCCCAACTACAGGGGAGAGGGCTCCAAGAGACCCAGTACTTC.

The CDR3 loop is CASSPLGGLNTEAFF. Written as DNA, the CDR3 is TGTGCCAGCAGCCCCCTCGGGGGACTGAACACTGAAGCTTTCTTT. The rearrangement links TRBV9 to TRBJ1-1; maybe TRBD1 (5 bases). Trimming cost V 4 bases and J 0 bases, with 13 bases left between them. CDR1 is SGDLS and CDR2 is YYNGEE in the germline V gene. This CDR3 contains 15 residues.

This clone was seen a few times. The V and J genes are TRBV4-1 and TRBJ1-5, with TRBD1 matching over 8 bases. The germline V gene has CDR1 MGHRA and CDR2 YSYEKL. J lost 6 bases, V lost 0 bases, and 7 bases had no gene match. The CDR3 is made up of 16 amino acids. DNA for the CDR3: TGCGCCAGCAGCCAAGATCAAAGGACAGGGAGTCAGCCCCAGCATTTT. Its translation is CASSQDQRTGSQPQHF.

V usage is TRBV7-3 and J usage is TRBJ2-7; maybe TRBD1 (6 bases). Germline V lookup: CDR1 SGHTA, CDR2 FQGTGA. V was shortened by 5 bases and J by 1 base, with 9 bases between the two germline ends. CDR3 length: 13 amino acids. CDR3 coding DNA: TGTGCCAGCAGCCCCGGGACATCCTACGAGCAGTACTTC. It encodes CASSPGTSYEQYF.